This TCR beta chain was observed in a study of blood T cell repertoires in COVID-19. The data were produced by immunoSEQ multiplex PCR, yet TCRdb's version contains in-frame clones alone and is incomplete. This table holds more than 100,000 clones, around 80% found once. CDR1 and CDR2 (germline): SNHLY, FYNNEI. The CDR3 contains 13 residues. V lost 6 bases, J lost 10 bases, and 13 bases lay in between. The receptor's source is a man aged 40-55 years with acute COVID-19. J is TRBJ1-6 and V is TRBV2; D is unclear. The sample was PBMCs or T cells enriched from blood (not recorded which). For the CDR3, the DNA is TGTGCCAGCAGAGAAACTTATGTATCACCCCTCCACTTT. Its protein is CASRETYVSPLHF.